A single sample gave rise to the 31 T cell receptor beta chains below, sequenced in a study of blood T cells in healthy people across ages. The use of a sample-barcoded 5' primer and a J-beta primer mix characterized a second PCR of about 6 to 12 cycles. TCRdb reprocessed the 5' RACE reads with MiXCR, giving one entry per CDR3 protein. The data contain roughly 680,000 distinct CDR3 sequences, 40% to 65% of them seen just once; the ten biggest clones take up approximately 13%. The sequenced sample consisted of blood. The receptors here all came from a woman of 80 years or more in good health.

Comment on this clonotype: One end of the junction varies from germline; a read error may be responsible. The chain recombines TRBV5-1 with TRBJ2-6; a weak D match, TRBD1 (5 bases). The CDR3 consists of 18 residues. CDR1 SGHRS and CDR2 YFSETQ come from the germline V gene. CDR3 sequence reads: CASSRGTDLVSGANVLNF. The CDR3 DNA is TGCGCCAGCAGCAGGGGTACCGACCTCGTCTCTGGGGCCAACGTCCTGAATTTC.

For this clonotype: A clone one base away is much larger, so this may be a read error. The rearrangement joins TRBV7-3 to TRBJ2-5; D is perhaps TRBD2 (6 bases). Germline loops: CDR1 SGHTA, CDR2 FQGTGA. The CDR3 is 14 residues long. This chain's CDR3 is CASSTGLNGETRYF. CDR3 nucleotides: TGTGCCAGCAGCACCGGACTAAATGGAGAGACCCGGTACTTC.

This clonotype occurred many times. The V call is TRBV27, the J call TRBJ2-1, with D hard to call. With 6 bases removed from V and 0 bases from J, the gap between germline ends came to 6 bases. Germline V gene lookup returns CDR1 MNHEY and CDR2 SMNVEV (reference sequence). The CDR3 totals 13 residues. The CDR3 here is CASRLSSYNEQFF. In nucleotides, the CDR3 is TGTGCCAGCAGGTTAAGCTCCTACAATGAGCAGTTCTTC.

The chain combines TRBV10-3 with TRBJ2-1; 7 bases map to TRBD1. The CDR3 spans 14 residues. With V trimmed by 11 bases and J by 0 bases, 7 bases remained unmatched. Germline assignment: CDR1 ENHRY and CDR2 SYGVKD. CDR3 nucleotides: TGTGCCTTTGATAGGGACAGCTCCTACAATGAGCAGTTCTTC. Its translation is CAFDRDSSYNEQFF.

In this sample, this clonotype turned up many times. This chain uses TRBV5-1 with TRBJ1-2; perhaps TRBD1 as D (5 bases). The CDR3 consists of 13 residues. V lost 2 bases and J lost 4, with 9 bases in between. Germline V gene lookup returns CDR1 SGHRS and CDR2 YFSETQ. CDR3 protein: CASSFDSTYGYTF. CDR3 bases: TGCGCCAGCAGCTTCGACAGTACCTATGGCTACACCTTC.

This clonotype was picked up many times. This rearrangement joins TRBV7-2 to TRBJ2-3; 7 bases are a match to TRBD2. Trimming took 5 bases from V and 2 from J; bases not matched to a gene: 7. The CDR3 length is 15 residues. Germline V lookup: CDR1 SGHTA, CDR2 FQGNSA. CDR3: CASSRAGPLTDTQYF. The DNA of the CDR3 is TGTGCCAGCAGCCGAGCGGGACCTCTCACAGATACGCAGTATTTT. Using reference TRBV7-2 and TRBJ2-3 for the parts outside the CDR3, the full variable domain is GAGVSQSPSNKVTEKGKDVELRCDPISGHTALYWYRQSLGQGLEFLIYFQGNSAPDKSGLPSDRFSAERTGGSVSTLTIQRTQQEDSAVYLCASSRAGPLTDTQYFGPGTRLTVL.

J is TRBJ2-5 and V is TRBV20-1; 7 bases line up with TRBD1. Per the germline V gene, CDR1 is DFQATT and CDR2 is SNEGSKA (reference sequence). The CDR3 is made up of 17 amino acids. V trimming: 6 bases; J trimming: 11 bases; junction bases outside the gene matches: 27. CDR3 coding DNA: TGCAGTGCATCGCTCGTACGTCCGGGACAGCTGTACAATGAGCAGTACTTC. Translated: CSASLVRPGQLYNEQYF.

The V and J genes are TRBV29-1 and TRBJ2-1; maybe TRBD2 (7 bases). Trimming took 7 bases from V and 9 from J, leaving 28 bases between them. CDR1 is SQVTM and CDR2 is ANQGSEA in the germline V gene. This CDR3 contains 16 residues. This CDR3 reads CSGSRDKGGEDSEQFF. The CDR3 nucleotides read TGCAGCGGGAGCCGGGACAAGGGAGGGGAGGACAGTGAGCAGTTCTTC.

Concerning this clonotype: It may be a read error: a sequence one base away is much more abundant. This chain links TRBV12-3 or TRBV12-4 with TRBJ2-3; a weak D match, TRBD2 (6 bases). This CDR3 region has 13 residues. The CDR3 loop reads CAAASTGGDRQYF. CDR3 coding DNA: TGTGCCGCAGCCTCAACCGGGGGAGATAGGCAGTATTTT.

The CDR3 nucleotides read TGTGCCAGCAGTTTAGAGGGAGGAAACTACAATGAGCAGTACTTC. Its protein is CASSLEGGNYNEQYF. The chain is built from TRBV12-3 or TRBV12-4 and TRBJ2-1; a weak D match, TRBD2 (6 bases). Judging by the DNA end, TRBJ2-7 fits better; the J call may be wrong. CDR3 size: 15 residues.

The chain couples TRBV10-3 to TRBJ1-1, with TRBD1 matching over 9 bases. The V gene end was trimmed by 8 bases and the J gene end by 0 bases; junction bases not matched to a gene: 4. This CDR3 has 14 amino acids. Germline assignment: CDR1 ENHRY and CDR2 SYGVKD. The CDR3 nucleotides are TGTGCCATCGGGACAGGGTCGCTGAACACTGAAGCTTTCTTT. It encodes CAIGTGSLNTEAFF.

In this sample, this clonotype turned up many times. The chain combines TRBV6-5 with TRBJ1-2, with D possibly TRBD1 on 6 matching bases. This CDR3 has 13 amino acids. The germline V gene has CDR1 MNHEY and CDR2 SVGAGI. V was trimmed by 5 bases and J by 8 bases, leaving 15 bases between them. CDR3 amino acids: CASSDAGQRGYTF. CDR3 DNA sequence: TGTGCCAGCAGTGACGCCGGACAGAGGGGCTACACCTTC.

This chain uses TRBV7-9 with TRBJ1-4; tentatively, D is TRBD1 (6 bases). Germline CDR1 reads SEHNR; CDR2 reads FQNEAQ (reference sequence). This CDR3 comprises 17 residues. Trimming removed 1 base at V and 0 bases at J, with 12 bases between. The CDR3 region has the DNA TGTGCCAGCAGCTTAGTAGGGGGATCGTCAACTAATGAAAAACTGTTTTTT. Translation: CASSLVGGSSTNEKLFF.

This clonotype turned up a few times. In nucleotides, the CDR3 is TGTGCCAGCAGCACCGGGACACCTGTCAATCAGCCCCAGCATTTT. This translates into CASSTGTPVNQPQHF. The chain couples TRBV21-1 to TRBJ1-5; TRBD1, the table's D call, lacks a check against the DNA. TRBV21-1 is a known pseudogene. The length of the CDR3 is 15 residues.

This clonotype was found a few times. The gene calls are TRBV12-3 or TRBV12-4 and TRBJ2-7, with 7 bases fitting TRBD2. The J segment lost 9 bases and the V segment lost 4 bases, leaving 12 bases of the junction unmatched. This CDR3 comprises 14 residues. CDR3 sequence reads: CASSSSGAPLVQYF. The CDR3 DNA is TGTGCCAGCAGTTCTAGCGGAGCCCCCTTGGTGCAGTACTTC.

Of note for this clonotype: This could be a read error, since a much larger clone is one nucleotide away. This chain joins TRBV10-3 and TRBJ2-3, with TRBD2 as a possible D gene (7 bases). Germline V gene data show CDR1 as ENHRY and CDR2 as SYGVKD. This CDR3 comprises 17 residues. V dropped 8 bases and J dropped 0 bases, with 21 bases sitting between them. The CDR3 is CAIGPGGGGPSTDTQYF. The CDR3 nucleotides are TGTGCCATCGGCCCTGGGGGGGGCGGTCCAAGCACAGATACGCAGTATTTT.

Only one count was recorded for this clonotype. A much larger clonotype is one base distant, so this may be a read error. The rearrangement links TRBV15 to TRBJ2-1; D might be TRBD1 (6 bases). CDR1 LNHNV and CDR2 YYDKDF come from the germline V gene (reference sequence). The CDR3 contains 20 residues. CDR3 loop: CATSGEIFRGRLNTGNEQFF. In DNA, the CDR3 is TGTGCCACCAGCGGAGAGATCTTCAGGGGCCGCCTTAATACCGGGAATGAGCAGTTCTTC. Full variable domain (remainder filled in from reference TRBV15 and TRBJ2-1): DAMVIQNPRYQVTQFGKPVTLSCSQTLNHNVMYWYQQKSSQAPKLLFHYYDKDFNNEADTPDNFQSRRPNTSFCFLDIRSPGLGDTAMYLCATSGEIFRGRLNTGNEQFFGPGTRLTVL.

This rearrangement joins TRBV2 to TRBJ2-3; 10 nucleotides align to TRBD2. Germline V gene lookup returns CDR1 SNHLY and CDR2 FYNNEI. V trimming: 7 bases; J trimming: 2 bases; junction bases outside the gene matches: 6. The CDR3 has 15 residues. CDR3 in DNA: TGTGCCAGCAAAGGACTAGCGGCTAACACAGATACGCAGTATTTT. Protein product: CASKGLAANTDTQYF.

Concerning this clonotype: One end of the junction fails to match germline, which may point to a read error. This chain joins TRBV3-1 and TRBJ2-7; 10 bases match TRBD2. TRBJ2-5 explains the end of the DNA better; the J call may be wrong. The CDR3 totals 16 residues. Germline V gene sequence: CDR1 LGHDT, CDR2 YNNKEL (reference sequence). The CDR3 reads CTSSQDPAGGKETQYF. In DNA, the CDR3 is TGTACCAGCAGCCAAGATCCAGCGGGGGGGAAAGAGACCCAGTACTTC.

In regard to this clonotype: This may stem from a read error, because a much larger clone lies one nucleotide away. V is TRBV12-3 or TRBV12-4 and J is TRBJ2-5; D is unclear. This CDR3 has 12 amino acids. V was clipped by 1 base and J by 11 bases, with 11 bases between them. The CDR3 DNA reads TGTGCCAGCAGTTTAGACAGTCCTGAGCAGTACTTC. Its translation: CASSLDSPEQYF.

J is TRBJ2-7 and V is TRBV28; tentatively, D is TRBD1 (5 bases). Trimming took off 6 bases at V and 2 bases at J, with 14 bases between the two ends. Germline V lookup: CDR1 MDHEN, CDR2 SYDVKM. The CDR3 is made up of 14 amino acids. The CDR3 DNA follows: TGTGCCAGCAGCCAGACAGCAAATACCTACGAGCAGTACTTC. It encodes CASSQTANTYEQYF.

The chain joins TRBV16 to TRBJ1-4; D gene uncertain. From germline, CDR1 is KGHSY and CDR2 FQNENV. This CDR3 has 15 residues. V lost 0 bases and J lost 4, with 9 bases in between. In nucleotides, the CDR3 is TGTGCCAGCAGCCAATCTCGCACGCGTAATGAAAAACTGTTTTTT. Translating it yields CASSQSRTRNEKLFF.

This clonotype came up many times. V and J are TRBV5-6 and TRBJ2-1; D could derive from TRBD1 or TRBD2 (5 bases each). V shed 7 bases and J shed 5 bases, with 13 bases lying between them. The CDR3 is 13 residues long. In germline, CDR1 is SGHDT, CDR2 YYEEEE. DNA for the CDR3: TGTGCCAGCTCCCCCGGGACCAACAATGAGCAGTTCTTC. This encodes CASSPGTNNEQFF. The entire variable domain, with the rest obtained from reference TRBV5-6 and TRBJ2-1, is as follows: DAGVTQSPTHLIKTRGQQVTLRCSPKSGHDTVSWYQQALGQGPQFIFQYYEEEERQRGNFPDRFSGHQFPNYSSELNVNALLLGDSALYLCASSPGTNNEQFFGPGTRLTVL.

Ten or more counts support this clonotype. The V and J genes are TRBV29-1 and TRBJ2-7; the D call may be TRBD1 or TRBD2 (5 bases each). Germline V gives CDR1 SQVTM, CDR2 ANQGSEA. This CDR3 is 14 amino acids long. V was clipped by 8 bases and J by 1 base, with 18 bases between them. As DNA, the CDR3 is TGCAGCCTATCGAGGTGGGGACGGTCCTACGAGCAGTACTTC. It specifies CSLSRWGRSYEQYF.

This rearrangement joins TRBV18 to TRBJ2-7; 9 nucleotides agree with TRBD2. The CDR3 is made up of 16 amino acids. V trimming: 3 bases; J trimming: 7 bases; junction bases outside the gene matches: 13. Looked up from germline, CDR1 is KGHSH and CDR2 is LQKENI. The CDR3 spells CASSPSPGLAHEEQYF. The CDR3, as DNA: TGTGCCAGCTCACCCAGCCCGGGACTAGCTCATGAGGAGCAGTACTTC.

This chain joins TRBV6-6 and TRBJ1-1; 7 bases match TRBD1. Per the germline V gene, CDR1 is MNHNY and CDR2 is SVGAGI (reference sequence). This CDR3 is built from 17 residues. Unmatched junction bases numbered 11, after V lost 2 bases and J lost 2 bases. DNA of the CDR3: TGTGCCAGCAGTTACCCCCAGGGGGGTGGACGAAACACTGAAGCTTTCTTT. Its protein product is CASSYPQGGGRNTEAFF.

The sample holds one count of this clonotype. The rearrangement joins TRBV7-9 to TRBJ2-3; TRBD1 is a possible D gene (5 bases). Between the trimmed V and J ends, which lost 5 bases and 3 bases, there was a span of 15 bases. The germline V gene encodes CDR1 SEHNR and CDR2 FQNEAQ (reference sequence). This CDR3 contains 15 residues. The CDR3 nucleotides are TGTGCCAGCAGCGTTCAGGGTGTCCCGACAGATACGCAGTATTTT. As protein: CASSVQGVPTDTQYF.

The chain links TRBV13 to TRBJ2-3, with 8 positions matching TRBD1. Germline CDR1 and CDR2: PRHDT and FYEKMQ (reference sequence). Germline trimming cut 4 bases from V and 4 bases from J; bases unmatched to any gene: 7. The CDR3 runs to 15 residues. This CDR3 is CASSSGQGRADTQYF. In nucleotides, the CDR3 is TGTGCCAGCAGCTCCGGACAGGGTAGGGCAGATACGCAGTATTTT.

For this clonotype: A much larger clone differs by one base, so this may be a read error. The chain couples TRBV7-8 to TRBJ2-5; D remains unclear. This CDR3 region has 14 residues. Germline lookup yields CDR1 SGHVS and CDR2 FQNEAQ. This chain's CDR3 is CASSQRRTQEAQYF. CDR3 nucleotide sequence: TGTGCCAGCAGCCAACGGCGCACCCAAGAGGCCCAGTACTTC.

This clonotype was seen ten or more times. The V gene is TRBV20-1, the J gene TRBJ2-3; 8 bases align to TRBD2. There are 17 residues in the CDR3. V trimming: 4 bases; J trimming: 0 bases; junction bases outside the gene matches: 12. Germline loops: CDR1 DFQATT, CDR2 SNEGSKA (reference sequence). The CDR3 sequence: CSATLRSPSGSTDTQYF. The DNA of the CDR3 is TGCAGTGCTACCTTGAGATCCCCTAGCGGGAGCACAGATACGCAGTATTTT.

This clonotype occurred a few times. The chain employs TRBV6-1 and TRBJ1-1; the match to TRBD1 covers 8 bases. The CDR3 totals 15 residues. V trimming: 4 bases; J trimming: 1 base; junction bases outside the gene matches: 5. Germline CDR1 and CDR2: MNHNS and SASEGT. The CDR3, as DNA: TGTGCCAGCAGTGTCATTGGACAGGGGAACACTGAAGCTTTCTTT. It translates to CASSVIGQGNTEAFF.